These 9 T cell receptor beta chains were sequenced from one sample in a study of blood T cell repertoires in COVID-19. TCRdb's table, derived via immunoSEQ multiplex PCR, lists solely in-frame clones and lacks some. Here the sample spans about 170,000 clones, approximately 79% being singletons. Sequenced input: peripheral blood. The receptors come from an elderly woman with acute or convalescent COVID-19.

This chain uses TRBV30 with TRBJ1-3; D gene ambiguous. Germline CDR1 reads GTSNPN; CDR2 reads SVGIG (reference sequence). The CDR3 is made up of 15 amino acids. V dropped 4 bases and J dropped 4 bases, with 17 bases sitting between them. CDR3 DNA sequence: TGTGCCTGGACCCTCCCCGGGGAGGGAGGAAACACCATATATTTT. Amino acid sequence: CAWTLPGEGGNTIYF.

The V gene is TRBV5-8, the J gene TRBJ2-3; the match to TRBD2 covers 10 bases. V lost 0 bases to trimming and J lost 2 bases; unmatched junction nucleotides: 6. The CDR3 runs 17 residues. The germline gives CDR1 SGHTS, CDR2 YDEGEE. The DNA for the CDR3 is TGTGCCAGCAGCTTGGGCCATGGACTAGCGGCCACAGATACGCAGTATTTT. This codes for CASSLGHGLAATDTQYF. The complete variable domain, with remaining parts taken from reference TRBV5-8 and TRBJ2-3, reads EAGVTQSPTHLIKTRGQQATLRCSPISGHTSVYWYQQALGLGLQFLLWYDEGEERNRGNFPPRFSGRQFPNYSSELNVNALELEDSALYLCASSLGHGLAATDTQYFGPGTRLTVL.

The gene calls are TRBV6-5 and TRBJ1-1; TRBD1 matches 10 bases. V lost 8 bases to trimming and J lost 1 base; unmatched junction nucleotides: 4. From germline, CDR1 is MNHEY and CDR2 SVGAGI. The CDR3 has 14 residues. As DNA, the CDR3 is TGTGCCAGCGAGAGACAGGGGGCGAACACTGAAGCTTTCTTT. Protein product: CASERQGANTEAFF.

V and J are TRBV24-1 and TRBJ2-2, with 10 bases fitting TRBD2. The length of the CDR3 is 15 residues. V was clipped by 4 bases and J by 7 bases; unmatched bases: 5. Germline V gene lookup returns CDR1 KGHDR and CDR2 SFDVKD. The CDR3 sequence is CATSEGTSVSGELFF. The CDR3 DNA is TGTGCCACCAGTGAGGGGACTAGCGTCAGCGGGGAGCTGTTTTTT.

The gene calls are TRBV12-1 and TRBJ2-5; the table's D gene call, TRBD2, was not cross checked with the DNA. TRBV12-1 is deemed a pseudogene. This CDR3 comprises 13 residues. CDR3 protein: CASSADWRETQYF. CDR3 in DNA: TGTGCCAGCAGCGCCGACTGGCGGGAGACCCAGTACTTC.

In DNA, the CDR3 is TGTGCCAGCAGCTTCGGCCAGGGCCACTATGGCTACACCTTC. Translated: CASSFGQGHYGYTF. The chain uses TRBV11-2 and TRBJ1-2, with D maybe TRBD1 (5 bases). CDR1 and CDR2 from the germline V gene are SGHAT and FQNNGV. This CDR3 region has 14 residues. Between the trimmed V and J ends, which lost 3 bases and 3 bases, there was a span of 11 bases.

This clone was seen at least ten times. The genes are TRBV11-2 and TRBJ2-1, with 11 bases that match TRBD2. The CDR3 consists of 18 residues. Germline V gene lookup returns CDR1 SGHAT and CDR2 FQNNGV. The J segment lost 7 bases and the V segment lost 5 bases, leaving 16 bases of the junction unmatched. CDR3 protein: CASSILAGGPRSENEQFF. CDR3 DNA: TGTGCCAGCAGCATTTTAGCGGGAGGGCCCAGGAGTGAAAATGAGCAGTTCTTC.

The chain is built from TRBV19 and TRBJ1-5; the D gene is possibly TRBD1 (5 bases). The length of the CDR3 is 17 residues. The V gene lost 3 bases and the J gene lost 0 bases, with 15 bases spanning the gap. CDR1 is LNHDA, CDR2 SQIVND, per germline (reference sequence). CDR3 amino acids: CASSIGGRGYSNQPQHF. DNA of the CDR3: TGTGCCAGTAGTATCGGGGGTAGGGGCTATAGCAATCAGCCCCAGCATTTT.

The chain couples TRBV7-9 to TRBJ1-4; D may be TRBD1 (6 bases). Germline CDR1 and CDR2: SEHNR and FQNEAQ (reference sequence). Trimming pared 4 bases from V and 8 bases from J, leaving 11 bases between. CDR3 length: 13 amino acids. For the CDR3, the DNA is TGTGCCAGCAGCTCAACCGGGACAGAAAAACTGTTTTTT. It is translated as CASSSTGTEKLFF.